This T cell receptor beta chain emerged from a study of T cells of healthy individuals. The CDR3 sequence is 13 residues long. Germline-derived CDR1 and CDR2 are SGHRS and YFSETQ. V was trimmed by 0 bases and J by 11 bases, leaving 11 bases between them. MiXCR, applied by TCRdb to the 5' RACE reads, yields one record per CDR3 protein. Of 85,000 to 100,000 distinct CDR3 sequences in the sample, 15% to 20% are singletons; the top ten hold 6% to 8%. This TCR was sampled from a human donor in good health. The rearrangement uses TRBV5-1 and TRBJ1-4; perhaps TRBD1 as D (5 bases). CDR3 protein: CASSLGGERKLFF. DNA for the CDR3: TGCGCCAGCAGCTTGGGAGGGGAAAGGAAACTGTTTTTT. Full variable domain (rest looked up from reference TRBV5-1 and TRBJ1-4): KAGVTQTPRYLIKTRGQQVTLSCSPISGHRSVSWYQQTPGQGLQFLFEYFSETQRNKGNFPGRFSGRQFSNSRSEMNVSTLELGDSALYLCASSLGGERKLFFGSGTQLSVL.